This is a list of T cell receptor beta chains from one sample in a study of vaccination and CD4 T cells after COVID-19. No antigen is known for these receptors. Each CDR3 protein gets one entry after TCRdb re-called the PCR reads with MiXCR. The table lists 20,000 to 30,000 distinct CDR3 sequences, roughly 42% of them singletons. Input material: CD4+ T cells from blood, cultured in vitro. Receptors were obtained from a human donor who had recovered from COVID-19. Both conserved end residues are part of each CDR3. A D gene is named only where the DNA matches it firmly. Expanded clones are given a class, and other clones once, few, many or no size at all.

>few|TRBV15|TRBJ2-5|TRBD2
TGTGCCACCAGGCGGAGCGGGAGTTCTCAAGAGACCCAGTACTTC
CATRRSGSSQETQYF
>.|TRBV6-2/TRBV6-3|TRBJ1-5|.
TGTGCCAGCAGTCCTCGCACTCAGCCCCAGCATTTT
CASSPRTQPQHF
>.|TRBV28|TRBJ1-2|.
TGTGCCAGCAGTAGAAGGGGGGGATGCACCTTC
CASSRRGGCTF
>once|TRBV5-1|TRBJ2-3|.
TGCGCCAGCAGCTTTGGGTCAGGGGTCACAGATACGCAGTATTTT
CASSFGSGVTDTQYF
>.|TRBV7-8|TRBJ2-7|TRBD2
TGTGCCAGCAGCGCGGGACTAGTGGACCGATCCCAGTACTTC
CASSAGLVDRSQYF
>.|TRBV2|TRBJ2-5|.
TGTGCCAGCAGTGGGAACGGGGTGCGGGAGACCCAGTACTTC
CASSGNGVRETQYF
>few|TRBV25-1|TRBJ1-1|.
TGTGCCAGCAGTCACGGAAGGATGCAAGCTTTCTTT
CASSHGRMQAFF
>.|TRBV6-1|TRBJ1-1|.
TGTGCCAGCAGCGGGACAATCACTGAAGCTTTCTTT
CASSGTITEAFF
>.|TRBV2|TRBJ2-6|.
TGTGCCAGCAGTACGGACGCAGTCCTGACTTTC
CASSTDAVLTF
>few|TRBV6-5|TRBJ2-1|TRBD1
TGTGCCAGCAGTTACGGGGACAGGGCTGAGCAGTTCTTC
CASSYGDRAEQFF
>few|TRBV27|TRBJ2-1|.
TGTGCCAGCACCTCATCCTCTAGCTCCTACAATGAGCAGTTCTTC
CASTSSSSSYNEQFF
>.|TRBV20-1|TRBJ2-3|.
TGCAGTGCTAGAGAGGGCCTAAGAACAGATACGCAGTATTTT
CSAREGLRTDTQYF
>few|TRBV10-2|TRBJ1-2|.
TGCGCCAGCAGTGCTCCGACGGCTCCAGCCCTAAACTATGGCTACACCTTC
CASSAPTAPALNYGYTF
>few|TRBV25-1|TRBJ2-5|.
TGTGCCAGCACTAAGGGGATACAAGAGACCCAGTACTTC
CASTKGIQETQYF
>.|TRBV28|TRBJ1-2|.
TGTGCCAGCAGTTTGCGGGGTTCCAGCACCTTC
CASSLRGSSTF
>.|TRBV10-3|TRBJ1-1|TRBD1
TGTGCCATCAGTATTGAGGGGGCTGGTACTGAAGCTTTCTTT
CAISIEGAGTEAFF
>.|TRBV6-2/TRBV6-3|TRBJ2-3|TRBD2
TGTGCCAGCAGTTACCGCTTTGCGGAGCGGGGAGATACGCAGTATTTT
CASSYRFAERGDTQYF
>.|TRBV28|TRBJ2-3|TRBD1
TGTGCCAGCTCCAGGACAGGGAGGACAGATACGCAGTATTTT
CASSRTGRTDTQYF
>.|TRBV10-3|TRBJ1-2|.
TGTGCCATCAGTGTCGAGACCGACGCCTACTATGGCTACACCTTC
CAISVETDAYYGYTF
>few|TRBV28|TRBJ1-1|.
TGTGCCAGCCCTGGAAGGGGCTTGAACACTGAAGCTTTCTTT
CASPGRGLNTEAFF
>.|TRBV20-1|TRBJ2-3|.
TGCAGTGCTAGAGGTGCAGGGGGCAGTGGCCTCGGGAGGGCAGATACGCAGTATTTT
CSARGAGGSGLGRADTQYF
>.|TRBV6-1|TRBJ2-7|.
TGTGCCAGCAGTGAACCCAGGGAGGACTCCTACGAGCAGTACTTC
CASSEPREDSYEQYF
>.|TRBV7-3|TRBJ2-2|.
TGTGCCAGCAGCCCCGGGGCGGTGAACACCGGGGAGCTGTTTTTT
CASSPGAVNTGELFF
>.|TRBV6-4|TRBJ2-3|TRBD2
TGTGCCAGCAGTGCTAGCGGGGGGGCCACAGATACGCAGTATTTT
CASSASGGATDTQYF
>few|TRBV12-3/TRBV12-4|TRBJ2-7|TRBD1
TGTGCCAGCAAAAGACAGGGCTCCTACGAGCAGTACTTC
CASKRQGSYEQYF